Only a few counts were recorded for the clone carrying this T cell receptor beta chain. The antigen remains unidentified. Sequenced by immunoSEQ multiplex PCR; TCRdb stores in-frame clones only, minus some. The sample has roughly 180,000 clones, over 60% seen once; the top ten hold over 10%. The entry originates in a study of cytotoxic CD8 clonotypes in ibrutinib-treated CLL. Study results and limitations: Clonality showed a rise at ibrutinib response that reversed toward baseline at progression. Clonality at baseline surpassed age-matched healthy donors and tracked circulating CD8+ T-cell counts.

CDR3 size: 18 residues. Germline V gene sequence: CDR1 SEHNR, CDR2 FQNEAQ (reference sequence). Unmatched junction bases numbered 11, after V lost 4 bases and J lost 0 bases. The receptor's source is a human donor with chronic lymphocytic leukemia. The V gene is TRBV7-9, the J gene TRBJ1-5; TRBD1 matches 8 bases. The material was PBMCs, obtained after 24 months of ibrutinib treatment. CDR3: CASSSSPGQADSNQPQHF. The CDR3 nucleotides read TGTGCCAGCAGCTCATCCCCGGGACAGGCGGATAGCAATCAGCCCCAGCATTTT.